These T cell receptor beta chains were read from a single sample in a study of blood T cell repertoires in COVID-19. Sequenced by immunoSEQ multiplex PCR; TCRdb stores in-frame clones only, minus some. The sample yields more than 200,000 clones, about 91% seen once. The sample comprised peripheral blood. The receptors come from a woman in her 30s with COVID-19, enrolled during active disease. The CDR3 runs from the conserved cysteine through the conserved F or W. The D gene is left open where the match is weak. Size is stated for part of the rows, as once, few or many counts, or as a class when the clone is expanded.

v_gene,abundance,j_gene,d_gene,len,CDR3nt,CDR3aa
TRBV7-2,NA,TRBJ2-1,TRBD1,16,TGTGCCAGCAGCTTAGATGGGACAGGGGGCTACAATGAGCAGTTCTTC,CASSLDGTGGYNEQFF
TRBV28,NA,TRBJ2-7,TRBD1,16,TGTGCCAGCAGTCCTGGGGGACAGGGGGGGGACTACGAGCAGTACTTC,CASSPGGQGGDYEQYF
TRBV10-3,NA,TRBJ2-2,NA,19,TGTGCCATCAGTGACGCCGACAGGTCACCCGCGGCGAACACCGGGGAGCTGTTTTTT,CAISDADRSPAANTGELFF
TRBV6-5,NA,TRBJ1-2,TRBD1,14,TGTGCCAGCAGTCGGGACAGGGTTAGCTATGGCTACACCTTC,CASSRDRVSYGYTF
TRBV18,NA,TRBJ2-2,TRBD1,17,TGTGCCAGCTCACTTCTACGCGGGACAGGGGAGACCGGGGAGCTGTTTTTT,CASSLLRGTGETGELFF
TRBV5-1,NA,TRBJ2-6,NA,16,TGCGCCAGCAGCCAAAGCGTATCCTCTGGGGCCAACGTCCTGACTTTC,CASSQSVSSGANVLTF
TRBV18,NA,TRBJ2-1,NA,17,TGTGCCAGCTCCGCCGTATTAGGACAGCGGAATCACAATGAGCAGTTCTTC,CASSAVLGQRNHNEQFF
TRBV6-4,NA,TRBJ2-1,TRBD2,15,TGTGCCAGCAGTGAGGGAGGGAGCTCCTACAATGAGCAGTTCTTC,CASSEGGSSYNEQFF
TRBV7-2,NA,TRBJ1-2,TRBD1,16,TGTGCCAGCAGCCAGACAGGGGTTATTTCTAACTATGGCTACACCTTC,CASSQTGVISNYGYTF
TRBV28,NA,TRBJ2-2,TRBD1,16,TGTGCCAGCAGTTCCAATTGGGGACAGGGGTTCGGGGAGCTGTTTTTT,CASSSNWGQGFGELFF
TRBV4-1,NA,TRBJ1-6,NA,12,TGCGCCAGCAGCCAAATCAGGGGAGCCCTCCACTTT,CASSQIRGALHF
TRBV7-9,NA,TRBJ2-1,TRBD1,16,TGTGCCAGCAGCCGACAGGGGGTTAGTGGGTACAATGAGCAGTTCTTC,CASSRQGVSGYNEQFF
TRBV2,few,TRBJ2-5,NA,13,TGTGCCAAAAGCTCCACCTTCCAAGAGACCCAGTACTTC,CAKSSTFQETQYF
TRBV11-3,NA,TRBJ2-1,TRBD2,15,TGTGCCAGCAGCATTCTAGCGGGAGTGCATTATGAGCAGTTCTTC,CASSILAGVHYEQFF
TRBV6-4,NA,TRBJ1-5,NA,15,TGTGCCAGCAGGCCCCAGGGAGGGAGCAATCAGCCCCAGCATTTT,CASRPQGGSNQPQHF
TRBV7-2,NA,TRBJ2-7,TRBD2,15,TGTGCCAGCAGCATACTAGCGGGGGAAGTGTACGAGCAGTACTTC,CASSILAGEVYEQYF
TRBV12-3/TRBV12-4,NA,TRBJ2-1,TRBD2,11,TGTGCCAGCCTCGGTGGGAGGGTAAGGTTCTTC,CASLGGRVRFF
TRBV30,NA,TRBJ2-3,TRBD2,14,TGTGCCTGGAGTGTGGGCTTGGGAGGGGATACGCAGTATTTT,CAWSVGLGGDTQYF
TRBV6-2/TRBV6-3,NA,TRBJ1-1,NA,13,TGTGCCAGCAGTTACACAGTCAACACTGAAGCTTTCTTT,CASSYTVNTEAFF
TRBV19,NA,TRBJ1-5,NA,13,TGTGCCACCAACCGTGGGGGGAATCAGCCCCAGCATTTT,CATNRGGNQPQHF
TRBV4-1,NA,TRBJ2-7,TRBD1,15,TGCGCCAGCAGCCAAGTCCCGGGACAGGGGTACGAGCAGTACTTC,CASSQVPGQGYEQYF
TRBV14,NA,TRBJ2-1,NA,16,TGTGCCAGCAGCCATATTACGCGGTCCCCCCGTAATGAGCAGTTCTTC,CASSHITRSPRNEQFF
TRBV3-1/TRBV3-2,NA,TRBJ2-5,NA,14,TGTGCCAGCAGCCAAGATAGGGGTTGGGAGACCCAGTACTTC,CASSQDRGWETQYF
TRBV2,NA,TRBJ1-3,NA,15,TGTGCCAGCAGTACAGGCCAGAGCTCTGGAAACACCATATATTTT,CASSTGQSSGNTIYF
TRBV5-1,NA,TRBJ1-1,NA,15,TGCGCCAGCAGCCTATCCGGGACACAGAACACTGAAGCTTTCTTT,CASSLSGTQNTEAFF
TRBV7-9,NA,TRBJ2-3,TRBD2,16,TGTGCCAGCAGCTTCTGGACTAGCGGGAGTACAGATACGCAGTATTTT,CASSFWTSGSTDTQYF
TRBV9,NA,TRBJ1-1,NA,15,TGTGCCAGCAGCCCGCAAGGGAGGGTGGTGACTGAAGCTTTCTTT,CASSPQGRVVTEAFF
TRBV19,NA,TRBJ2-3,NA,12,TGTGCCAGTAGCCCCGAACTACTGACGCAGTATTTT,CASSPELLTQYF
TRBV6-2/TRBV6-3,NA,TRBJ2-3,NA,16,TGTGCCAGCAGTTACCAGCCAGCGTCCACTTGGTATACGCAGTATTTT,CASSYQPASTWYTQYF